The 5 T cell receptor beta chains listed next were all sequenced from one sample in a study of identical twins. TCRdb reprocessed the 5' RACE reads with MiXCR, giving one entry per CDR3 protein. Here the sample spans a few hundred thousand distinct CDR3 sequences, approximately 8.6% being singletons. These sequences were also reported in another study, on yellow fever vaccine responses in identical twins.

The sample comprised CD8+ T cells sorted from blood. Receptor source: a woman aged 18-30 years in good health.

This clonotype has just a few counts. This chain links TRBV4-2 with TRBJ2-3; no clear D. The CDR3 has 15 amino acids. Germline V gives CDR1 LGHNA, CDR2 YNFKEQ. V lost 0 bases, J lost 6 bases, and 13 bases lay in between. This CDR3 is CASSQDPTVLDTQYF. The CDR3 nucleotides read TGTGCCAGCAGCCAAGACCCCACCGTGTTGGATACGCAGTATTTT.

This clonotype was found a few times. This chain uses TRBV6-2 or TRBV6-3 with TRBJ1-5; possible D gene TRBD1, 6 bases. CDR3 size: 13 residues. From germline, CDR1 is MNHEY and CDR2 SVGEGT. V lost 6 bases, J lost 4 bases, and 10 bases lay in between. CDR3 in DNA: TGTGCCAGCAGGAAAGGGGGAAATCAGCCCCAGCATTTT. As protein: CASRKGGNQPQHF.

This sequence joins TRBV20-1 and TRBJ2-5, with D possibly being TRBD2 (5 bases). V dropped 4 bases and J dropped 14 bases, with 17 bases sitting between them. This CDR3 contains 11 residues. The germline V gene has CDR1 DFQATT and CDR2 SNEGSKA (reference sequence). The CDR3 DNA reads as TGCAGTGCTATCCGGCGACCCGAGGGATACTTC. Amino acid sequence: CSAIRRPEGYF.

The sample holds a few counts of this clonotype. The rearrangement links TRBV6-4 to TRBJ2-1; D is tentatively TRBD1 or TRBD2 (5 bases each). The germline V gene encodes CDR1 MRHNA and CDR2 SNTAGT. The CDR3 has 15 amino acids. V was cut by 0 bases and J by 5 bases, with 11 bases left in between. The CDR3 DNA reads as TGTGCCAGCAGTGACTCGAGGGGCGGGCACAATGAGCAGTTCTTC. Its translation is CASSDSRGGHNEQFF.

The chain is built from TRBV29-1 and TRBJ1-1, with a tentative D call TRBD1 (5 bases). This CDR3 spans 14 amino acids. Deletions cut 0 bases from V and 9 bases from J, with 17 bases between. Germline V gene sequence: CDR1 SQVTM, CDR2 ANQGSEA. The CDR3 region is CSVEDPAFDSKAFF. In DNA form, the CDR3 reads TGCAGCGTTGAAGATCCGGCGTTCGACAGCAAAGCTTTCTTT.